The clone carrying this T cell receptor beta chain was counted a single time. The data were taken from a study of blood T cell repertoires in COVID-19. Study-wide context: From the United States, Italy and Spain came samples of acute and convalescent COVID-19. In each case, the material was cDNA or gDNA derived from T cells, B-cell-depleted T cells, or PBMCs.

This CDR3 is built from 16 residues. V was clipped by 4 bases and J by 2 bases, with 19 bases between them. Germline values: CDR1 SGHRS, CDR2 YFSETQ. Original methodology: Estimates of nucleated cell counts were drawn from the amplification of reference gene primers. Repertoires were generated with immunoSEQ multiplex PCR, while TCRdb's copy carries only in-frame clones and drops some. V, J and clone size derive from that table, while D and trimming were established from the DNA sequence. The sample includes 150,000 to 200,000 clones, around 77% of them seen just once. This rearrangement joins TRBV5-1 to TRBJ2-7; D might be TRBD1 (7 bases). The sample was peripheral blood. The sequence was collected from a man aged 55-75 years with active or convalescent COVID-19. The CDR3 sequence: CASSLEGAQVTYEQYF. CDR3 bases: TGCGCCAGCAGCCTGGAGGGGGCACAGGTTACCTACGAGCAGTACTTC.